This T cell receptor (beta chain) originates from a study of blood T cell repertoires in COVID-19. In the study overall: COVID-19 samples collected from the United States, Italy and Spain covered acute and convalescent phases.

Original processing methods: Estimated nucleated cell counts came from reference gene primer amplification. Sequencing was performed with immunoSEQ multiplex PCR; in TCRdb, only in-frame clones are kept and a portion is missing. V and J calls plus clone size are reproduced from that table; the DNA served to infer D and trimming. The table lists just over 350,000 clones, 65% to 90% of them singletons, with just over 7% in the top ten. Germline CDR1 is LNHDA and CDR2 is SQIVND (reference sequence). This CDR3 has 15 residues. Germline trimming cut 1 base from V and 0 bases from J; bases unmatched to any gene: 1. Seattle participants joined during active infection and were tracked over time.

Sequencing used peripheral blood. J is TRBJ1-2 and V is TRBV19; 8 positions agree with TRBD1. This clonotype was sampled from a woman aged 55-70 years with COVID-19, enrolled during active disease. In nucleotides, the CDR3 is TGTGCCAGTAGTATAGGACAGGGGACTAACTATGGCTACACCTTC. This codes for CASSIGQGTNYGYTF. Full variable domain (outside the CDR3, taken from reference TRBV19 and TRBJ1-2): DGGITQSPKYLFRKEGQNVTLSCEQNLNHDAMYWYRQDPGQGLRLIYYSQIVNDFQKGDIAEGYSVSREKKESFPLTVTSAQKNPTAFYLCASSIGQGTNYGYTFGSGTRLTVV.